This entry lists 14 T cell receptor beta chains sequenced from one sample in a study of T-cell reconstitution after alpha-beta-depleted transplantation in children. Their target antigens are unknown. The study's findings and limits: Newly produced T cells mostly accounted for T-cell counts and diversity one year post-transplant.

TCRbeta library preparation incorporated unique molecular identifiers. One entry per CDR3 protein results from TCRdb running MiXCR on the PCR reads. The sample includes 330,000 or so distinct CDR3 sequences, almost 8% of them seen just once. The specimen was peripheral blood, collected 360 days after TCRalphabeta/CD19-depleted stem cell transplant. These receptor sequences come from a female patient between 2 and 10 years old who had a stem cell transplant for Fanconi anemia, so the T cells may come from the graft donor.

The CDR3 reads CASSIVGELFF. The CDR3 DNA sequence: TGTGCCAGTAGTATAGTCGGGGAGCTGTTTTTT. The chain combines TRBV19 with TRBJ2-2; D gene unclear. Per germline, CDR1 LNHDA and CDR2 SQIVND (reference sequence). The CDR3 consists of 11 residues. V gave up 1 base and J gave up 7 bases, with 1 base separating them.

This clonotype was observed at least ten times. The V call is TRBV5-1, the J call TRBJ2-1; 10 positions match TRBD2. The V gene end was trimmed by 2 bases and the J gene end by 5 bases; junction bases not matched to a gene: 4. This CDR3 region has 15 residues. Per germline, CDR1 SGHRS and CDR2 YFSETQ. The CDR3 here is CASSFERGGHNEQFF. DNA for the CDR3: TGCGCCAGCAGCTTCGAGCGGGGGGGCCACAATGAGCAGTTCTTC.

The gene calls are TRBV9 and TRBJ2-7; TRBD1 aligns across 8 bases. J gave up 7 bases and V 0 bases, and 0 bases lay outside the gene matches. The CDR3 is made up of 12 amino acids. Germline loops: CDR1 SGDLS, CDR2 YYNGEE. CDR3 sequence: CASSVGDREQYF. In DNA form, the CDR3 reads TGTGCCAGCAGCGTAGGGGACAGGGAGCAGTACTTC.

This clonotype was seen at least ten times. The chain has TRBV5-1 and TRBJ2-7; 10 bases match TRBD2. The CDR3 is 16 amino acids. Per germline, CDR1 SGHRS and CDR2 YFSETQ. The V and J ends lost 0 bases and 3 bases, in that order; junction bases with no gene match: 6. CDR3 sequence: CASSLAPSGSLYEQYF. DNA for the CDR3: TGCGCCAGCAGCTTGGCCCCTAGCGGGAGTCTCTACGAGCAGTACTTC.

The chain has TRBV19 and TRBJ1-5; 7 positions agree with TRBD1. Unmatched junction bases numbered 1, after V lost 3 bases and J lost 2 bases. The CDR3 is 14 residues long. Germline-derived CDR1 and CDR2 are LNHDA and SQIVND (reference sequence). CDR3 coding DNA: TGTGCCAGTAGTATGGGGACAGGCAATCAGCCCCAGCATTTT. The encoded protein is CASSMGTGNQPQHF. Using reference TRBV19 and TRBJ1-5 for the parts outside the CDR3, the full variable domain is DGGITQSPKYLFRKEGQNVTLSCEQNLNHDAMYWYRQDPGQGLRLIYYSQIVNDFQKGDIAEGYSVSREKKESFPLTVTSAQKNPTAFYLCASSMGTGNQPQHFGDGTRLSIL.

This clonotype was counted at least ten times. The chain combines TRBV20-1 with TRBJ2-7; a possible D gene is TRBD1 (6 bases). Germline CDR1 is DFQATT and CDR2 is SNEGSKA (reference sequence). V lost 1 base, J lost 4 bases, and 17 bases lay in between. This CDR3 spans 15 amino acids. The CDR3 reads CSARGTVTGLYEQYV. CDR3 nucleotides: TGCAGTGCTAGAGGTACAGTTACAGGGTTGTACGAGCAGTACGTC.

J is TRBJ1-1 and V is TRBV27; 7 nucleotides match TRBD1. The CDR3 sequence is 12 residues long. Germline CDR1 and CDR2: MNHEY and SMNVEV (reference sequence). Trimming at V came to 6 bases and at J to 6 bases, leaving 4 bases not matched to a gene. The chain's CDR3 is CASRPRGAEAFF. The CDR3 nucleotides read TGTGCCAGCAGGCCCAGGGGGGCTGAAGCTTTCTTT.

This clonotype was seen repeatedly, ten times or more. This rearrangement joins TRBV4-3 to TRBJ2-7, with 7 bases fitting TRBD2. The CDR3 contains 12 residues. The trim removed 11 bases at V and 3 bases at J, leaving 7 bases unmatched. Germline V gene data show CDR1 as LGHNA and CDR2 as YSLEER. CDR3 nucleotides: TGCGCCGAAGCGGGACCGTGCTACGAGCAGTACGTC. Protein product: CAEAGPCYEQYV.

The chain has TRBV6-4 and TRBJ2-1; D gene ambiguous. The CDR3 has 13 residues. V lost 3 bases, J lost 3 bases, and 6 bases lay in between. The V gene's germline CDR1 is MRHNA and CDR2 SNTAGT. The CDR3 is CASSDKDYNEQFF. In DNA form, the CDR3 reads TGTGCCAGCAGTGATAAGGACTACAATGAGCAGTTCTTC.

This chain connects TRBV5-1 to TRBJ1-5, with a possible D match to TRBD1 (6 bases). The CDR3 has 15 residues. The V and J ends lost 2 bases and 7 bases respectively, with 16 bases between them. The germline CDR1 and CDR2 sequences are SGHRS and YFSETQ. CDR3 region: CASSLGTGIGQPQHF. The CDR3 DNA follows: TGCGCCAGCAGCTTAGGTACAGGGATCGGGCAGCCCCAGCATTTT.

This clonotype has at least ten counts. This rearrangement joins TRBV18 to TRBJ2-2; TRBD1 agrees at 7 bases. This CDR3 has 16 amino acids. Germline V gives CDR1 KGHSH, CDR2 LQKENI. The trim removed 4 bases at V and 4 bases at J, leaving 9 bases unmatched. In nucleotides, the CDR3 is TGTGCCAGCTCACGAGGGACAGCCCTTCTCACCGGGGAGCTGTTTTTT. As protein: CASSRGTALLTGELFF.

This clonotype was detected many times. The DNA of the CDR3 is TGTGCCAGCAGCTTAGCAGTTGGGGGTAACACTGAAGCTTTCTTT. This sequence encodes CASSLAVGGNTEAFF. The J gene is TRBJ1-1, the V gene TRBV7-6; weak D call: TRBD1 (5 bases). CDR1 SGHVS and CDR2 FNYEAQ come from the germline V gene. CDR3 length: 15 residues. V shed 0 bases and J shed 2 bases, with 10 bases lying between them.

V is TRBV9 and J is TRBJ2-3; D is ambiguous. The V end lost 4 bases, the J end lost 4 bases, and 19 bases lay between the germline ends. The CDR3 is made up of 16 amino acids. CDR1 SGDLS and CDR2 YYNGEE come from the germline V gene. CDR3 DNA sequence: TGTGCCAGCAGCCCCGGCCTATTCAGAGGAGCAGATACGCAGTATTTT. Its translation: CASSPGLFRGADTQYF. The whole variable domain, remainder taken from reference TRBV9 and TRBJ2-3, is DSGVTQTPKHLITATGQRVTLRCSPRSGDLSVYWYQQSLDQGLQFLIQYYNGEERAKGNILERFSAQQFPDLHSELNLSSLELGDSALYFCASSPGLFRGADTQYFGPGTRLTVL.

This clonotype was seen at least ten times. V usage is TRBV5-5 and J usage is TRBJ2-3; 7 bases match TRBD1. The V and J ends lost 5 bases and 5 bases, in that order; junction bases with no gene match: 5. This CDR3 region has 13 residues. Germline V gives CDR1 SGHKS, CDR2 YYEKEE (reference sequence). The CDR3 DNA is TGTGCCAGCAGGTGGACAGGTAAAGATACGCAGTATTTT. Translated, it gives CASRWTGKDTQYF.